Each of the 21 T cell receptor beta chains below was sequenced from the same sample in a study of blood T cell repertoires in COVID-19. The protocol was immunoSEQ multiplex PCR, while the TCRdb copy is restricted to in-frame clones and leaves out a portion. The repertoire holds under 400,000 clones, around 86% seen once, with around 4.5% in the top ten. The sample was PBMCs or T cells enriched from blood (not recorded which). The source of these receptors is a woman aged 40 to 49 with acute COVID-19.

The J gene is TRBJ2-5, the V gene TRBV9; possibly TRBD1 for D (5 bases). V was cut by 2 bases and J by 1 base, with 12 bases left in between. This CDR3 has 15 amino acids. Germline CDR1 and CDR2: SGDLS and YYNGEE. The CDR3 DNA is TGTGCCAGCAGCGTGTTAGGGGTCGCCCAAGAGACCCAGTACTTC. Translated: CASSVLGVAQETQYF.

This chain uses TRBV5-6 with TRBJ1-4, with 8 positions matching TRBD1. V dropped 4 bases and J dropped 5; count of bases not matched to a gene: 4. The CDR3 covers 14 residues. CDR1 SGHDT and CDR2 YYEEEE come from the germline V gene. CDR3 coding DNA: TGTGCCAGCAGCCCGGACAGGGTGAATGAAAAACTGTTTTTT. Its protein is CASSPDRVNEKLFF.

This clone was picked up one time. Here the CDR3 DNA reads TGTGCCAGCAGCCAGACGAGAGCGGGAATAGGGGAGCTGTTTTTT. As protein: CASSQTRAGIGELFF. The J gene is TRBJ2-2, the V gene TRBV14, with 7 positions matching TRBD2. CDR3 size: 15 residues. Trimming took 3 bases from V and 8 from J; bases not matched to a gene: 9. Germline V CDR1 and CDR2: SGHDN, FVKESK.

This chain joins TRBV4-2 and TRBJ2-2, with 8 nucleotides matching TRBD1. The CDR3 has 18 amino acids. J gave up 0 bases and V 4 bases, and 10 bases lay outside the gene matches. Germline values: CDR1 LGHNA, CDR2 YNFKEQ. CDR3 DNA sequence: TGTGCCAGCAGCCGAGGACAGGGCATAAGTTCGAACACCGGGGAGCTGTTTTTT. This gives the protein CASSRGQGISSNTGELFF.

The chain has TRBV6-1 and TRBJ1-6; 7 positions match TRBD1. The CDR3 spans 15 residues. V shed 2 bases and J 7 bases; nucleotides not matched to a gene: 5. Germline CDR1 is MNHNS and CDR2 is SASEGT. The DNA of the CDR3 is TGTGCCAGCAGTGAAAGTCTCAGGGGGAATTCACCCCTCCACTTT. Amino acid sequence: CASSESLRGNSPLHF.

The chain employs TRBV5-6 and TRBJ2-7, with D possibly being TRBD1 (5 bases). CDR1 and CDR2 from the germline V gene are SGHDT and YYEEEE. V was clipped by 6 bases and J by 6 bases, with 22 bases between them. The CDR3 contains 15 residues. The CDR3 DNA follows: TGTGCCAGCATCCTCGGCGGCAGGGTCGACGCCGAGCAGTACTTC. Its protein is CASILGGRVDAEQYF.

The V gene is TRBV15, the J gene TRBJ2-1; 8 bases agree with TRBD2. J gave up 5 bases and V 0 bases, and 9 bases lay outside the gene matches. The germline V gene encodes CDR1 LNHNV and CDR2 YYDKDF (reference sequence). This CDR3 contains 17 residues. In DNA, the CDR3 is TGTGCCACCAGCAGAGATCCCGGGACTAGAAGGAACAATGAGCAGTTCTTC. Translation gives CATSRDPGTRRNNEQFF. The full variable domain, with the rest looked up from reference TRBV15 and TRBJ2-1, is DAMVIQNPRYQVTQFGKPVTLSCSQTLNHNVMYWYQQKSSQAPKLLFHYYDKDFNNEADTPDNFQSRRPNTSFCFLDIRSPGLGDTAMYLCATSRDPGTRRNNEQFFGPGTRLTVL.

J is TRBJ2-7 and V is TRBV10-3; TRBD1 matches 8 bases. Germline lookup yields CDR1 ENHRY and CDR2 SYGVKD. The length of the CDR3 is 14 residues. After removal of 5 bases from V and 0 bases from J, the junction contained 3 bases not matched to a gene. The CDR3 DNA is TGTGCCATCAGTCCGGGACAGGTCTCCTACGAGCAGTACTTC. It yields the protein CAISPGQVSYEQYF.

The rearrangement joins TRBV14 to TRBJ2-7; 11 bases match TRBD1. Per the germline V gene, CDR1 is SGHDN and CDR2 is FVKESK. The CDR3 has 14 residues. J was trimmed by 6 bases and V by 4 bases; bases with no gene match: 5. DNA of the CDR3: TGTGCCAGCAGCCCCCGGACAGGGGGCGGCGAGCAGTACTTC. It codes for CASSPRTGGGEQYF.

This clone was found a few times. The V gene is TRBV7-9, the J gene TRBJ1-6; 7 positions agree with TRBD1. CDR3 size: 17 residues. In germline, CDR1 is SEHNR, CDR2 FQNEAQ (reference sequence). The trim removed 5 bases at V and 1 base at J, leaving 8 bases unmatched. CDR3 sequence (DNA): TGTGCCAGCAGCGCCGGGACAGCGGAGTCCTATAATTCACCCCTCCACTTT. Its protein is CASSAGTAESYNSPLHF.

The V and J genes are TRBV29-1 and TRBJ1-4, with 10 bases fitting TRBD1. J was trimmed by 7 bases and V by 3 bases; bases with no gene match: 14. CDR1 is SQVTM, CDR2 ANQGSEA, per germline. The CDR3 is made up of 17 amino acids. The CDR3 nucleotides are TGCAGCGTTGAGGCATCTTTAGACAGGGGGCGAGGTGAAAAACTGTTTTTT. Translation gives CSVEASLDRGRGEKLFF.

The chain carries TRBV2 and TRBJ2-7; 7 nucleotides line up with TRBD1. This CDR3 has 13 residues. The germline V gene encodes CDR1 SNHLY and CDR2 FYNNEI. V lost 5 bases and J lost 3; bases outside the gene matches: 4. CDR3 nucleotides: TGTGCCAGCAGTCGGGACAGCCTCTACGAGCAGTACTTC. Translation gives CASSRDSLYEQYF. Full variable domain (remainder filled in from reference TRBV2 and TRBJ2-7): EPEVTQTPSHQVTQMGQEVILRCVPISNHLYFYWYRQILGQKVEFLVSFYNNEISEKSEIFDDQFSVERPDGSNFTLKIRSTKLEDSAMYFCASSRDSLYEQYFGPGTRLTVT.

The chain is built from TRBV12-5 and TRBJ2-6; 12 bases align to TRBD2. Trimming at V came to 3 bases and at J to 1 base, leaving 13 bases not matched to a gene. The germline gives CDR1 LGHNT, CDR2 FRNRAP. This CDR3 comprises 21 residues. DNA for the CDR3: TGTGCTAGTGGTTTCCTGACTAGCGGGAGCTCCTTTAATTCTGGGGCCAACGTCCTGACTTTC. Protein sequence: CASGFLTSGSSFNSGANVLTF. Full variable domain (rest looked up from reference TRBV12-5 and TRBJ2-6): DARVTQTPRHKVTEMGQEVTMRCQPILGHNTVFWYRQTMMQGLELLAYFRNRAPLDDSGMPKDRFSAEMPDATLATLKIQPSEPRDSAVYFCASGFLTSGSSFNSGANVLTFGAGSRLTVL.

The CDR3 loop is CASRPDRADNSPLHF. The CDR3 bases are TGTGCCAGCAGGCCCGACAGGGCCGATAATTCACCCCTCCACTTT. The chain uses TRBV2 and TRBJ1-6; TRBD1 aligns across 7 bases. The CDR3 loop spans 15 amino acids. Losses at the gene ends were 6 bases for V and 5 bases for J; bases not matched to a gene: 7. The germline V gene encodes CDR1 SNHLY and CDR2 FYNNEI.

This clone was recorded a few times. The CDR3 loop is CASSRSGGYEQYF. DNA of the CDR3: TGTGCCAGCTCCCGTAGCGGGGGATACGAGCAGTACTTC. V and J are TRBV18 and TRBJ2-7; TRBD2 aligns across 9 bases. The CDR3 contains 13 residues. Looked up from germline, CDR1 is KGHSH and CDR2 is LQKENI. Germline trimming cut 6 bases from V and 4 bases from J; bases unmatched to any gene: 4.

In nucleotides, the CDR3 is TGTGCCAGCAGCTCAGACGGGAAGCCCCATGAAAAACTGTTTTTT. Translation gives CASSSDGKPHEKLFF. J is TRBJ1-4 and V is TRBV7-9, with D unresolved. The CDR3 sequence is 15 residues long. The V gene's germline CDR1 is SEHNR and CDR2 FQNEAQ (reference sequence). V was shortened by 4 bases and J by 6 bases, with 15 bases between the two germline ends.

The chain recombines TRBV2 with TRBJ1-5; unclear D gene. Germline CDR1 and CDR2: SNHLY and FYNNEI. This CDR3 spans 14 amino acids. Trimming left V 6 bases short and J 4 bases short, with 13 bases between. The CDR3 protein is CASRDIDRNQPQHF. CDR3 sequence (DNA): TGTGCCAGCAGAGACATCGACCGAAATCAGCCCCAGCATTTT.

The chain couples TRBV5-6 to TRBJ2-6, with D unclear. CDR1 SGHDT and CDR2 YYEEEE come from the germline V gene. The length of the CDR3 is 16 residues. V shed 1 base and J shed 4 bases, with 12 bases lying between them. DNA for the CDR3: TGTGCCAGCAGCTTGATGTGGGCCGGAGGGGCCAACGTCCTGACTTTC. Translating it yields CASSLMWAGGANVLTF.

The rearrangement uses TRBV5-5 and TRBJ1-2; a weak D match, TRBD1 (6 bases). The CDR3 length is 14 residues. Looked up from germline, CDR1 is SGHKS and CDR2 is YYEKEE (reference sequence). The V gene lost 1 base and the J gene lost 4 bases, with 11 bases spanning the gap. The CDR3 is CASSLTGLSYGYTF. CDR3 DNA: TGTGCCAGCAGCTTGACAGGGTTGAGCTATGGCTACACCTTC.

The chain couples TRBV3-1 (or the pseudogene TRBV3-2) to TRBJ2-1, with D possibly matching TRBD1 (6 bases). CDR3 size: 16 residues. Germline V gene sequence: CDR1 LGHDT, CDR2 YNNKEL (reference sequence). V was pared by 1 base and J by 7 bases, with 17 bases between. CDR3 DNA: TGTGCCAGCAGCCAAGTCGTGGAAACAGGGAAGAATGAGCAGTTCTTC. Protein: CASSQVVETGKNEQFF.

This sequence joins TRBV23-1 and TRBJ1-2; D perhaps matches TRBD1 (5 bases). TRBV23-1 carries the ORF label, with uncertain function. V lost 0 bases and J 1 base, leaving 18 bases between the germline ends. CDR3 length: 18 amino acids. CDR3 loop: CASSQSGSGKLGNYGYTF. CDR3 coding DNA: TGCGCCAGCAGTCAATCGGGCTCAGGGAAACTTGGTAACTATGGCTACACCTTC.